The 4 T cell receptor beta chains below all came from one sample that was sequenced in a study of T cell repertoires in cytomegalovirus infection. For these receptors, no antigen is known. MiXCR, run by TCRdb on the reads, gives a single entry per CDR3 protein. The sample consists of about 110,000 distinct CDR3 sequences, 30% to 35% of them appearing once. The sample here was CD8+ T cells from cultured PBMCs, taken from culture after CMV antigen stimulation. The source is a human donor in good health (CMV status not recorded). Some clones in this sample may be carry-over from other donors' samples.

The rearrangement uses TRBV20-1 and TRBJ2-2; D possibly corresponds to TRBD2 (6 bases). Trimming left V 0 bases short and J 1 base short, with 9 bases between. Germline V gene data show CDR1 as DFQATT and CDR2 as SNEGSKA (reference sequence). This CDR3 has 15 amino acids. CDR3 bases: TGCAGTGCTAGAGATTGGCGGGGGAACACCGGGGAGCTGTTTTTT. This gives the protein CSARDWRGNTGELFF.

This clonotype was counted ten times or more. CDR3 region: CASSLYRSGNTIYF. The CDR3 DNA is TGTGCCAGCAGCTTGTATCGTTCTGGAAACACCATATATTTT. This rearrangement joins TRBV7-6 to TRBJ1-3; D is ambiguous. The CDR3 totals 14 residues. V was pared by 3 bases and J by 1 base, with 7 bases between. The germline gives CDR1 SGHVS, CDR2 FNYEAQ.

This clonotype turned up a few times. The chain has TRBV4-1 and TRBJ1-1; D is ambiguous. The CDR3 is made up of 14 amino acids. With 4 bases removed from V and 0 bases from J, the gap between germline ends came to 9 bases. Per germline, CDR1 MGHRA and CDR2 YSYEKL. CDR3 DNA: TGCGCCAGCAGCCCGGAAGGATTGAACACTGAAGCTTTCTTT. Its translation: CASSPEGLNTEAFF.

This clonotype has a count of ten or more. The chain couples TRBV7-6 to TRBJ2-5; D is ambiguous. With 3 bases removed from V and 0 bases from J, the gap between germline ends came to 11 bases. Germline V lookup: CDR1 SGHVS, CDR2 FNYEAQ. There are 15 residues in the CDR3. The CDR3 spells CASSLSMGYQETQYF. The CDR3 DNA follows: TGTGCCAGCAGCTTGTCCATGGGATACCAAGAGACCCAGTACTTC.